This entry concerns a single TCR beta chain. The data were taken from a study of OX40 agonist ivuxolimab in advanced cancers. The protocol was immunoSEQ multiplex PCR, while the TCRdb copy is restricted to in-frame clones and leaves out a portion. This sample has around 99,000 clones, with around 87% found just once. Germline CDR1 reads SEHNR; CDR2 reads FQNEAQ (reference sequence). The CDR3 runs to 18 residues. V lost 3 bases and J lost 6; bases outside the gene matches: 13. The V call is TRBV7-9, the J call TRBJ2-1, with 11 bases that match TRBD2. The material sequenced was CD4+ or CD8+ T cells sorted from blood, taken in a trial of the OX40 agonist ivuxolimab. This TCR came from an adult with an advanced solid tumor such as melanoma, head and neck, liver or kidney cancer. As DNA, the CDR3 is TGTGCCAGCAGCTTGCGTAGGGGGACGGGACTAGCGGTCAATGAGCAGTTCTTC. It yields the protein CASSLRRGTGLAVNEQFF. The entire variable domain, with the rest obtained from reference TRBV7-9 and TRBJ2-1, is as follows: DTGVSQNPRHKITKRGQNVTFRCDPISEHNRLYWYRQTLGQGPEFLTYFQNEAQLEKSRLLSDRFSAERPKGSFSTLEIQRTEQGDSAMYLCASSLRRGTGLAVNEQFFGPGTRLTVL.